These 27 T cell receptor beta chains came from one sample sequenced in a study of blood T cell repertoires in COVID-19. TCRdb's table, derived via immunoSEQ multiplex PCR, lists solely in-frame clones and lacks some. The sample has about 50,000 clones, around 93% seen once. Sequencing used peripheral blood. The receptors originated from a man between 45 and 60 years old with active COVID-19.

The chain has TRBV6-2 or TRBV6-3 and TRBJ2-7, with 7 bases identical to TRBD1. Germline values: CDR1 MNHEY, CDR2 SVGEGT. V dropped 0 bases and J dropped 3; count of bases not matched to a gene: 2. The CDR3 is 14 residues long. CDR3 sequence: CASSYSGTDYEQYF. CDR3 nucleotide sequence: TGTGCCAGCAGTTACTCCGGGACAGACTACGAGCAGTACTTC.

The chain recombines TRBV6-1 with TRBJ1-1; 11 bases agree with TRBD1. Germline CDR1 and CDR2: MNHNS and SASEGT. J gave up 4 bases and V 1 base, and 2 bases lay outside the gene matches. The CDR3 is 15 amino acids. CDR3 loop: CASSEEGTGGTEAFF. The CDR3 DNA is TGTGCCAGCAGTGAAGAGGGGACAGGGGGCACTGAAGCTTTCTTT.

CDR3 sequence (DNA): TGTGCCAGCTCACAGACAGGGGGCACTGAAGCTTTCTTT. This translates into CASSQTGGTEAFF. The chain recombines TRBV18 with TRBJ1-1, with 9 bases identical to TRBD1. CDR3 length: 13 amino acids. In germline, CDR1 is KGHSH, CDR2 LQKENI. V was clipped by 4 bases and J by 4 bases; unmatched bases: 1.

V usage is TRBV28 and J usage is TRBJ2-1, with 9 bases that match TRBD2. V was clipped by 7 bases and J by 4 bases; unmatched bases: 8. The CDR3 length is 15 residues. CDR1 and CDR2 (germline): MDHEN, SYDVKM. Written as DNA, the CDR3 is TGTGCCAGCACGCCGCTAGCGGGACAATACAATGAGCAGTTCTTC. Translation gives CASTPLAGQYNEQFF.

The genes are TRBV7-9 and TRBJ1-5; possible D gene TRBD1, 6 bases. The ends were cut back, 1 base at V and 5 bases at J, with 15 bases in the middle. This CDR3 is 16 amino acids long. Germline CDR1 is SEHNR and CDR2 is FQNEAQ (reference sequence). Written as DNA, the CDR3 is TGTGCCAGCAGCTTAGTACTTGTGGGGGCGGATCAGCCCCAGCATTTT. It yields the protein CASSLVLVGADQPQHF. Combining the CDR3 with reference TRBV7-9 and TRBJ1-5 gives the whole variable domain DTGVSQNPRHKITKRGQNVTFRCDPISEHNRLYWYRQTLGQGPEFLTYFQNEAQLEKSRLLSDRFSAERPKGSFSTLEIQRTEQGDSAMYLCASSLVLVGADQPQHFGDGTRLSIL.

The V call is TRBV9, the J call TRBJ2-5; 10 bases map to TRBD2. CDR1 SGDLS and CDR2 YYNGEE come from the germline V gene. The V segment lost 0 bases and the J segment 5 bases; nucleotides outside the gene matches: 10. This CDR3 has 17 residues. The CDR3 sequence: CASSVVPSGRGGETQYF. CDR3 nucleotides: TGTGCCAGCAGCGTAGTTCCTAGCGGGAGAGGAGGTGAGACCCAGTACTTC.

The CDR3 DNA sequence: TGTGCCAGCAGCCACCTAAACAGACTAAATGAGCAGTTCTTC. Translation gives CASSHLNRLNEQFF. The chain recombines TRBV3-1 (or the pseudogene TRBV3-2) with TRBJ2-1, with a weak D call TRBD2 (5 bases). V was shortened by 3 bases and J by 7 bases, with 13 bases between the two germline ends. The CDR3 runs to 14 residues. The germline V gene encodes CDR1 LGHDT and CDR2 YNNKEL (reference sequence).

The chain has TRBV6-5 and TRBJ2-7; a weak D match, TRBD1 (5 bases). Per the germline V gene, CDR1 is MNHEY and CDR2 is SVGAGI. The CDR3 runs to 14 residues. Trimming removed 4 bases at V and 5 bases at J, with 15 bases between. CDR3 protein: CASSLRDSPNEQYF. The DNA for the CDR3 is TGTGCCAGCAGTTTACGAGACAGCCCCAACGAGCAGTACTTC.

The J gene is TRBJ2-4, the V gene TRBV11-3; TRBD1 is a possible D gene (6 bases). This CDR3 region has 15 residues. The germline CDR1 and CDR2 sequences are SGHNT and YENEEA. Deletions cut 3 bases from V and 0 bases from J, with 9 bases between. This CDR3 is CASSLGAVAKNIQYF. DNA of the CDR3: TGTGCCAGCAGCTTGGGGGCGGTAGCCAAAAACATTCAGTACTTC. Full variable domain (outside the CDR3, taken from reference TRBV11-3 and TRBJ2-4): EAGVVQSPRYKIIEKKQPVAFWCNPISGHNTLYWYLQNLGQGPELLIRYENEEAVDDSQLPKDRFSAERLKGVDSTLKIQPAELGDSAVYLCASSLGAVAKNIQYFGAGTRLSVL.

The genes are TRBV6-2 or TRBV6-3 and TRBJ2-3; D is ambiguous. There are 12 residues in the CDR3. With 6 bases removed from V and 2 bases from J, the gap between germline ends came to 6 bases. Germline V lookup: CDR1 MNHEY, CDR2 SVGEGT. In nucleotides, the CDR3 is TGTGCCAGCAGCCTATACACAGATACGCAGTATTTT. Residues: CASSLYTDTQYF.

The CDR3 DNA is TGTGCCAGTAGACCGGGACAGGGGCTTCCAACTAATGAAAAACTGTTTTTT. It translates to CASRPGQGLPTNEKLFF. The chain couples TRBV19 to TRBJ1-4; 10 bases are shared with TRBD1. V trimming: 6 bases; J trimming: 0 bases; junction bases outside the gene matches: 7. CDR3 length: 17 amino acids. Germline values: CDR1 LNHDA, CDR2 SQIVND (reference sequence).

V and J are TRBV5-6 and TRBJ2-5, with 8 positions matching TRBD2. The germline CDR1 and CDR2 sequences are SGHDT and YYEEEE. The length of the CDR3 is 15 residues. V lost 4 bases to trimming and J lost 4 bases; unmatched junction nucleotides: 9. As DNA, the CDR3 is TGTGCCAGCAGCCTGCCAAGCGGGAGTAGAGAGACCCAGTACTTC. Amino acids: CASSLPSGSRETQYF.

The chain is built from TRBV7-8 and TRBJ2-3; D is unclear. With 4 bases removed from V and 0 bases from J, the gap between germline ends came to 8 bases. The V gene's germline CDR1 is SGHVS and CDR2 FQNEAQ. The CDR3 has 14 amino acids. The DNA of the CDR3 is TGTGCCAGCAGCTATCTATTGAGCACAGATACGCAGTATTTT. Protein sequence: CASSYLLSTDTQYF. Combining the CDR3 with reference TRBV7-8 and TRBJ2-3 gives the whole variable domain GAGVSQSPRYKVAKRGQDVALRCDPISGHVSLFWYQQALGQGPEFLTYFQNEAQLDKSGLPSDRFFAERPEGSVSTLKIQRTQQEDSAVYLCASSYLLSTDTQYFGPGTRLTVL.

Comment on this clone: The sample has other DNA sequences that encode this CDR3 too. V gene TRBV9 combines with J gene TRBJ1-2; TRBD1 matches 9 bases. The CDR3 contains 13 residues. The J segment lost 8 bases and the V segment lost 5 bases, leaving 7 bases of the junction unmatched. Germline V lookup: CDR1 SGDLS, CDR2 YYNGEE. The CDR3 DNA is TGTGCCAGCAGGGAGACAGGGGGGCGGGGCTACACCTTC. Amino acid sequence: CASRETGGRGYTF.

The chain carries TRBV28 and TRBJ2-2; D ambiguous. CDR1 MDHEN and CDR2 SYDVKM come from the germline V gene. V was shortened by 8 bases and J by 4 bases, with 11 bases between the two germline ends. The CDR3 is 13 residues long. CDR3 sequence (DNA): TGTGCCAGCGCCCTAAGAAGCACCGGGGAGCTGTTTTTT. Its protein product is CASALRSTGELFF.

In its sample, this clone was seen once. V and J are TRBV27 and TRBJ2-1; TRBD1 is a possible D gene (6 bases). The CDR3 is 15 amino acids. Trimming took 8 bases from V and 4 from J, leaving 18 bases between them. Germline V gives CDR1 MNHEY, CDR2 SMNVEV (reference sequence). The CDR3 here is CASGILRDKYNEQFF. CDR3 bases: TGTGCCAGCGGAATCCTCCGGGACAAGTACAATGAGCAGTTCTTC.

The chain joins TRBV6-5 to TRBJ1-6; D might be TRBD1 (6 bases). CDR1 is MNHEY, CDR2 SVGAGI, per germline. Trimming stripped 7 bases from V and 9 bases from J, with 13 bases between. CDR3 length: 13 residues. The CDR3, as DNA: TGTGCCAGCATCCCGGGGGGCTCTTCACCCCTCCACTTT. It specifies CASIPGGSSPLHF.

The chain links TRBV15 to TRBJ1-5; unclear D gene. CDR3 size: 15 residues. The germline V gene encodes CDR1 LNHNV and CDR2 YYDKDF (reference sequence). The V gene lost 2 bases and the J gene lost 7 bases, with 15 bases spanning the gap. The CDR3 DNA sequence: TGTGCCACCAGCAGATTGACCCACACGGGGCAGCCCCAGCATTTT. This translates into CATSRLTHTGQPQHF.

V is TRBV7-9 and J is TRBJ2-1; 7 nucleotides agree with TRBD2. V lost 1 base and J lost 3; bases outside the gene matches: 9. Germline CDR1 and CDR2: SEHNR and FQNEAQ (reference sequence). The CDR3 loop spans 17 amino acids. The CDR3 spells CASSLGRGGSFYNEQFF. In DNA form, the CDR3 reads TGTGCCAGCAGCTTAGGTCGAGGCGGGAGCTTCTACAATGAGCAGTTCTTC.

CDR3 region: CASSVSQGDYGYTF. The CDR3 DNA is TGTGCCAGCAGCGTCAGCCAGGGGGACTATGGCTACACCTTC. The chain is built from TRBV9 and TRBJ1-2; the match to TRBD1 covers 7 bases. The ends lost 2 bases at V and 3 bases at J; junction bases unmatched: 4. Per germline, CDR1 SGDLS and CDR2 YYNGEE. This CDR3 has 14 residues.

The CDR3 DNA is TGTGCCAGTAGTATATTATTCGGGCAGGGAGGCACTGAAGCTTTCTTT. Encoded protein: CASSILFGQGGTEAFF. The chain recombines TRBV19 with TRBJ1-1; tentatively, D is TRBD1 (5 bases). This CDR3 region has 16 residues. Trimming removed 2 bases from V and 4 bases from J, with 17 bases in between. Germline V gene data show CDR1 as LNHDA and CDR2 as SQIVND (reference sequence).

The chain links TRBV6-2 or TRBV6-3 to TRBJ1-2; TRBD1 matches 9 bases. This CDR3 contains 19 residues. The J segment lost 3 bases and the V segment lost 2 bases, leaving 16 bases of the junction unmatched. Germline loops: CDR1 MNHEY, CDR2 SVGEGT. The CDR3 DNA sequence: TGTGCCAGCAGTTACCCAAGGAAGAGGGACAGGGATGATTACTATGGCTACACCTTC. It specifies CASSYPRKRDRDDYYGYTF.

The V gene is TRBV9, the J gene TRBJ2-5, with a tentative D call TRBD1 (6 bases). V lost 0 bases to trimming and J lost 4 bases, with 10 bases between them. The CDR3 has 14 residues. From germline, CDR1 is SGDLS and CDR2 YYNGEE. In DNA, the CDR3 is TGTGCCAGCAGCGTAGGACAGGTTAGAGAGACCCAGTACTTC. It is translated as CASSVGQVRETQYF.

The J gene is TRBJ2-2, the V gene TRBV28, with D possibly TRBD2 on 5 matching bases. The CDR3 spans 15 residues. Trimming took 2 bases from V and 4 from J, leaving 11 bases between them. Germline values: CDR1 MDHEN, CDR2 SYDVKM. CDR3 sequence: CASSLSLAGTGELFF. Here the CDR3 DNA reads TGTGCCAGCAGTTTAAGCCTAGCCGGCACCGGGGAGCTGTTTTTT.

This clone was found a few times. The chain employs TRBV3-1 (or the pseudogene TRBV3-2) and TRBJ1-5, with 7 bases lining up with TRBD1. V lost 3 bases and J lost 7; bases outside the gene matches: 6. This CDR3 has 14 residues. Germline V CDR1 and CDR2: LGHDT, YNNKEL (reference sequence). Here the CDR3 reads CASSQTGFGQPQHF. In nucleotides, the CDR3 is TGTGCCAGCAGCCAGACAGGGTTCGGACAGCCCCAGCATTTT.

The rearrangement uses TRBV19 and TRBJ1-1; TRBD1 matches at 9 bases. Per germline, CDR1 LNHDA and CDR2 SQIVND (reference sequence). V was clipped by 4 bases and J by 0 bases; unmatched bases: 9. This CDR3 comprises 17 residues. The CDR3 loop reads CASSRSRDRAVNTEAFF. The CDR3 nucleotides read TGTGCCAGTAGTAGGTCCCGGGACAGGGCCGTGAACACTGAAGCTTTCTTT.

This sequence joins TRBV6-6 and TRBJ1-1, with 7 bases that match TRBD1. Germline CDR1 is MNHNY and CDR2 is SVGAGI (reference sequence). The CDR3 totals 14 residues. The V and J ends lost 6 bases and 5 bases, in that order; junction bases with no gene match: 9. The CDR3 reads CASSDTGDPTEAFF. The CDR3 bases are TGTGCCAGCAGCGATACAGGGGACCCGACTGAAGCTTTCTTT.